The rows below give T cell receptor beta chains drawn from one sample of a study of cytomegalovirus exposure and HLA in healthy donors. Clones were read by immunoSEQ multiplex PCR, and TCRdb kept only the in-frame ones, dropping some. The data hold about 120,000 clones, with roughly 80% observed a single time. What was sequenced was PBMCs. These receptors were obtained from a man aged 60-69 years in good health and CMV-seropositive. Each CDR3 is given with its conserved first and last residue. The order of the fields is J gene, D gene, V gene, clone size, CDR3 protein, CDR3 DNA. D genes are given only for firm matches. Not all rows give a size; the values are once, few, many and, for expanded clones, a class.

j_gene: TRBJ2-3
d_gene: TRBD2
v_gene: TRBV5-4
abundance: -
CDR3aa: CASSGSASGGRDTQYF
CDR3nt: TGTGCCAGCAGCGGTTCCGCTAGCGGGGGAAGGGATACGCAGTATTTT

j_gene: TRBJ2-1
d_gene: -
v_gene: TRBV7-9
abundance: -
CDR3aa: CSSSSEHGQRYNEQFF
CDR3nt: TGTTCCAGCAGCTCAGAACATGGACAGAGATACAATGAGCAGTTCTTC

j_gene: TRBJ1-2
d_gene: -
v_gene: TRBV10-2
abundance: -
CDR3aa: CASSERERGGYTF
CDR3nt: TGCGCCAGCAGTGAAAGGGAACGGGGTGGCTACACCTTC

j_gene: TRBJ1-1
d_gene: -
v_gene: TRBV7-3
abundance: -
CDR3aa: CASSTGGGVTEAFF
CDR3nt: TGTGCCAGCAGCACTGGTGGCGGGGTCACTGAAGCTTTCTTT

j_gene: TRBJ1-6
d_gene: -
v_gene: TRBV25-1
abundance: -
CDR3aa: CASSSDRINSPLHF
CDR3nt: TGTGCCAGCAGTTCCGACAGGATTAATTCACCCCTCCACTTT

j_gene: TRBJ2-7
d_gene: -
v_gene: TRBV5-1
abundance: -
CDR3aa: CASSGGASGDYEQYF
CDR3nt: TGCGCCAGCAGCGGGGGGGCTAGCGGAGATTACGAGCAGTACTTC

j_gene: TRBJ2-6
d_gene: -
v_gene: TRBV28
abundance: -
CDR3aa: CASKGHLAGANVLTF
CDR3nt: TGTGCCAGCAAGGGGCACCTTGCCGGGGCCAACGTCCTGACTTTC

j_gene: TRBJ2-1
d_gene: -
v_gene: TRBV28
abundance: -
CDR3aa: CASSPTGNYYNEQFF
CDR3nt: TGTGCCAGCAGTCCCACCGGGAACTATTACAATGAGCAGTTCTTC

j_gene: TRBJ2-2
d_gene: -
v_gene: TRBV5-4
abundance: -
CDR3aa: CASSLGRTNTGELFF
CDR3nt: TGTGCCAGCAGCTTGGGCAGGACGAACACCGGGGAGCTGTTTTTT

j_gene: TRBJ1-5
d_gene: -
v_gene: TRBV5-6
abundance: -
CDR3aa: CASSPWTVSNQPQHF
CDR3nt: TGTGCCAGCAGCCCGTGGACAGTTAGCAATCAGCCCCAGCATTTT

j_gene: TRBJ2-3
d_gene: TRBD2
v_gene: TRBV28
abundance: few
CDR3aa: CASSLPLAGTDTQYF
CDR3nt: TGTGCCAGCAGTTTACCCCTAGCGGGCACAGATACGCAGTATTTT

j_gene: TRBJ1-1
d_gene: TRBD1
v_gene: TRBV5-1
abundance: -
CDR3aa: CASSLDRGAAFF
CDR3nt: TGCGCCAGCAGCTTAGACAGGGGAGCAGCTTTCTTT

j_gene: TRBJ2-7
d_gene: -
v_gene: TRBV6-5
abundance: -
CDR3aa: CASSIGQLYEQYF
CDR3nt: TGTGCCAGCAGCATAGGACAGCTCTACGAGCAGTACTTC

j_gene: TRBJ2-5
d_gene: TRBD1
v_gene: TRBV5-1
abundance: -
CDR3aa: CASSFRTGDYQETQYF
CDR3nt: TGCGCCAGCAGCTTTAGGACAGGCGATTACCAAGAGACCCAGTACTTC

j_gene: TRBJ1-2
d_gene: -
v_gene: TRBV7-8
abundance: -
CDR3aa: CASSLARLGYTF
CDR3nt: TGTGCCAGCAGCTTAGCGCGTCTTGGCTACACCTTC

j_gene: TRBJ1-5
d_gene: -
v_gene: TRBV5-5
abundance: -
CDR3aa: CASSRGPPNQPQHF
CDR3nt: TGTGCCAGCAGCCGAGGGCCGCCAAATCAGCCCCAGCATTTT

j_gene: TRBJ2-7
d_gene: -
v_gene: TRBV18
abundance: -
CDR3aa: CASSPPGGATYEQYF
CDR3nt: TGTGCCAGCTCACCACCTGGGGGGGCCACCTACGAGCAGTACTTC